These 5 T cell receptor beta chains were all obtained from the same sample, sequenced in a study of beta chain features in type 1 diabetes. Study-level points and caveats: The study found moderately but significantly shorter TCRB CDR3s in all four CD4+ subsets of Type 1 diabetes patients.

No antigen is known for these receptors. The authors reverse transcribed all of the isolated RNA, so sequencing captured expressed TCRB transcripts. Profiled with immunoSEQ multiplex PCR; TCRdb holds only in-frame clones, not every one. The sample has 45,000 to 60,000 clones, about 48% seen once. The sequencing sample was made of stem cell memory CD4+ T cells from blood. The receptors originated from a man younger than 40 with type 1 diabetes.

This clone was seen only a few times. V and J are TRBV5-4 and TRBJ1-2; 7 positions agree with TRBD1. The germline V gene has CDR1 SGHNT and CDR2 YYREEE (reference sequence). The CDR3 runs 15 residues. Germline trimming cut 2 bases from V and 5 bases from J; bases unmatched to any gene: 9. CDR3 nucleotide sequence: TGTGCCAGCAGCTTCTTAGGGACAGCTACTTATGGCTACACCTTC. This codes for CASSFLGTATYGYTF.

A single count supports this clone. J is TRBJ2-1 and V is TRBV28, with TRBD2 matching over 10 bases. V was pared by 2 bases and J by 9 bases, with 7 bases of the junction left unmatched. CDR1 is MDHEN, CDR2 SYDVKM, per germline. The CDR3 has 15 residues. CDR3 in amino acids: CASSLGASGSLEQFF. Written as DNA, the CDR3 is TGTGCCAGCAGTTTAGGGGCTAGCGGGAGTCTTGAGCAGTTCTTC. Variable domain in full (rest from reference TRBV28 and TRBJ2-1): DVKVTQSSRYLVKRTGEKVFLECVQDMDHENMFWYRQDPGLGLRLIYFSYDVKMKEKGDIPEGYSVSREKKERFSLILESASTNQTSMYLCASSLGASGSLEQFFGPGTRLTVL.

This sequence joins TRBV28 and TRBJ1-5; D unresolved. Germline CDR1 MDHEN, CDR2 SYDVKM. Trimming took 6 bases from V and 7 from J, leaving 10 bases between them. CDR3 length: 12 amino acids. The CDR3 bases are TGTGCCAGCAGGAAAATGGGCCAGCCCCAGCATTTT. It specifies CASRKMGQPQHF. The whole variable domain, filled in from reference TRBV28 and TRBJ1-5, reads DVKVTQSSRYLVKRTGEKVFLECVQDMDHENMFWYRQDPGLGLRLIYFSYDVKMKEKGDIPEGYSVSREKKERFSLILESASTNQTSMYLCASRKMGQPQHFGDGTRLSIL.

V is TRBV6-6 and J is TRBJ2-1; 11 nucleotides line up with TRBD2. The CDR3 loop spans 16 amino acids. J gave up 6 bases and V 5 bases, and 9 bases lay outside the gene matches. Germline assignment: CDR1 MNHNY and CDR2 SVGAGI (reference sequence). CDR3 nucleotide sequence: TGTGCCAGCAGTCCCAAACTAGCGGGGGTTGTCAATGAGCAGTTCTTC. Translation gives CASSPKLAGVVNEQFF.

The V gene is TRBV7-9, the J gene TRBJ1-1; 10 nucleotides match TRBD1. Germline loops: CDR1 SEHNR, CDR2 FQNEAQ (reference sequence). The CDR3 is 15 amino acids. V dropped 4 bases and J dropped 5; count of bases not matched to a gene: 7. The CDR3 reads CASSSRDRGRTEAFF. DNA for the CDR3: TGTGCCAGCAGCTCCAGGGACAGGGGTAGGACTGAAGCTTTCTTT.